This T cell receptor (beta chain) was captured in a study of blood T cell repertoires in COVID-19. The overall study: Sites across the United States, Italy and Spain contributed samples from acute and convalescent COVID-19. T cells, B-cell-depleted T cells, or PBMCs supplied cDNA or gDNA.

V shed 3 bases and J shed 4 bases, with 19 bases lying between them. There are 16 residues in the CDR3. Germline CDR1 and CDR2: DFQATT and SNEGSKA (reference sequence). Methods used by the authors: Cell counts per sample came from amplifying reference gene primers. Data came from immunoSEQ multiplex PCR; TCRdb stores just in-frame clones and leaves some out. The V and J calls and clone size are taken from that table; D and trimming were inferred from the DNA. The table shows about 44,000 clones, with around 90% occurring only once. The receptor was derived from a man over 45 with COVID-19, enrolled during active disease. Sequencing was carried out using peripheral blood. The chain couples TRBV20-1 to TRBJ2-1, with D possibly TRBD2 on 6 matching bases. Here the CDR3 DNA reads TGCAGTGCTAGTTTCCGGGCCACGCGGGGTTACAATGAGCAGTTCTTC. This encodes CSASFRATRGYNEQFF.